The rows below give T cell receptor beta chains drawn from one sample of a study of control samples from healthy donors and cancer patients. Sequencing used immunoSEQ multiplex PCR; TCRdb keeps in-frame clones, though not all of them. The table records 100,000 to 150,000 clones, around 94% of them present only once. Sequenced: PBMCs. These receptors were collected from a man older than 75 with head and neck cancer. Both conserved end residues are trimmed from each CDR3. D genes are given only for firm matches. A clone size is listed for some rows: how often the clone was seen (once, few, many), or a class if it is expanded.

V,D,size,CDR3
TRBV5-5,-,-,ASSLLGNQPQH
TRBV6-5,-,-,ASIPIPNTEAF
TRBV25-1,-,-,ASSGINEQF
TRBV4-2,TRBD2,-,ASSPYLAGGQETQY
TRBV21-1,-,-,ASSKRSCTPGTSGTSTDTQY
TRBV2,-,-,ASISEGSSGGYGYT
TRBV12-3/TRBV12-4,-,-,ASNNWGAETQY
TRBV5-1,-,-,ASSQKGPPGPQH
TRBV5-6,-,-,ASSIRTRNTEAF
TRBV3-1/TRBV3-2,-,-,ASSPNPHSNQPQH
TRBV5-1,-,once,ASSPTYRAGSYEQY
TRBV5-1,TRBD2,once,ASSFTTSWVNEQF
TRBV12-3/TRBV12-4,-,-,ASTQHTLHGYT
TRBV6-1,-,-,ASSDHTYYGYT
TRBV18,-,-,ASRAGPGELF
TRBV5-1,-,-,ASSLESSPYNEQF
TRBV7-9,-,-,ASGSGNTIY
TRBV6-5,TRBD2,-,ASSRIAGDTDTQY
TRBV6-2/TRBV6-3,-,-,ASSYSFGELF
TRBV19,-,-,ATSGRDVTLDTQY
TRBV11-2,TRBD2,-,ASSFLAVTDTQY
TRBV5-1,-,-,ASSLSTSYNSPLH
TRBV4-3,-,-,ASSQEMVGFTSYNEQF
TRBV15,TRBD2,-,ATSRDSGRNSYEQY
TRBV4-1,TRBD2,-,ASGSATSGSSDTQY
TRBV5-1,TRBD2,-,ASSLEGLAPWSNEQF
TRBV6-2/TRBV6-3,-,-,ASSGPAPAHYNEQF
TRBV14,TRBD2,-,ASSRSGGRSDTQY
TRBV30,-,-,ALERDRNTEAF
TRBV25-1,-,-,ASSYPGQGHNEQF
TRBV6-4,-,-,ASSAGVLNTDTQY
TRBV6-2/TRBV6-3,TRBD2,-,ASSYLLAGGTYEQY
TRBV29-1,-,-,SVQESSGNTIY
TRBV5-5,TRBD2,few,ASRWGTSGAETQY
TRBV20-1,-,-,SASATGPYEQY
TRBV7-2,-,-,ASSPSGGYNEQF
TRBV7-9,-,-,ASSPRWRGSSTGELF
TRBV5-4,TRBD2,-,ASSLPIGGTSRQY
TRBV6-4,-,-,ASSDSQRNYGYT
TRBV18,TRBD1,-,ASSPPTGESYGYT
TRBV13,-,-,ASRRTTDTQY